The next 27 T cell receptor beta chains were all read from a single sample in a study of T cell responses to AZD1222 COVID-19 vaccine. Method: immunoSEQ multiplex PCR; TCRdb's copy keeps in-frame clones and lacks some. The data show about 180,000 clones, 80% to 90% seen once. The starting material was peripheral blood, obtained on day 0 of AZD1222 vaccination. Receptors were obtained from an adult in good health.

V gene TRBV6-5 combines with J gene TRBJ1-5, with TRBD1 matching 9 bases. The V gene's germline CDR1 is MNHEY and CDR2 SVGAGI. Trimming removed 6 bases from V and 5 bases from J; junction bases left unmatched: 8. This CDR3 region has 15 residues. The CDR3 sequence is CASRPGQGSYQPQHF. The DNA for the CDR3 is TGTGCCAGCAGGCCGGGACAGGGCTCATATCAGCCCCAGCATTTT.

The chain is built from TRBV5-4 and TRBJ1-1; unclear D gene. V was trimmed by 0 bases and J by 6 bases, leaving 6 bases between them. Germline assignment: CDR1 SGHNT and CDR2 YYREEE (reference sequence). The CDR3 is made up of 12 amino acids. The CDR3 DNA sequence: TGTGCCAGCAGCTTGGGGGGTCCTGAAGCTTTCTTT. Translation: CASSLGGPEAFF.

J is TRBJ2-2 and V is TRBV7-3; D gene uncertain. The ends were cut back, 1 base at V and 5 bases at J, with 5 bases in the middle. This CDR3 has 13 residues. Germline loops: CDR1 SGHTA, CDR2 FQGTGA. The CDR3 here is CASSLSQTGELFF. CDR3 bases: TGTGCCAGCAGCTTAAGCCAGACCGGGGAGCTGTTTTTT.

This sequence joins TRBV20-1 and TRBJ1-1, with 7 bases identical to TRBD1. Germline assignment: CDR1 DFQATT and CDR2 SNEGSKA (reference sequence). This CDR3 region has 11 residues. The V gene end was trimmed by 4 bases and the J gene end by 5 bases; junction bases not matched to a gene: 1. The DNA for the CDR3 is TGCAGTGCTAAACAGGGGACTGAAGCTTTCTTT. Residues: CSAKQGTEAFF.

The rearrangement uses TRBV24-1 and TRBJ2-2; TRBD1 agrees at 9 bases. Unmatched junction bases numbered 9, after V lost 4 bases and J lost 7 bases. The CDR3 sequence is 16 residues long. Germline CDR1 KGHDR, CDR2 SFDVKD. The chain's CDR3 is CATSDTGQGRIGELFF. For the CDR3, the DNA is TGTGCCACCAGTGACACGGGACAGGGACGGATCGGGGAGCTGTTTTTT.

The rearrangement joins TRBV11-2 to TRBJ2-5; D unresolved. Germline V lookup: CDR1 SGHAT, CDR2 FQNNGV. The CDR3 has 11 residues. Trimming left V 3 bases short and J 5 bases short, with 4 bases between. CDR3 sequence reads: CASSLFETQYF. The CDR3 DNA reads TGTGCCAGCAGCTTGTTTGAGACCCAGTACTTC.

This clone was seen just once. The chain links TRBV4-2 to TRBJ1-2; the D gene is possibly TRBD1 (5 bases). There are 15 residues in the CDR3. The V gene's germline CDR1 is LGHNA and CDR2 YNFKEQ. The V end was cut by 0 bases, the J end by 7 bases, with 15 bases between. Here the CDR3 DNA reads TGTGCCAGCAGCCAAGATCTCAGGGCGGAAGGTGGCTACACCTTC. It translates to CASSQDLRAEGGYTF.

Here the CDR3 DNA reads TGTGCCTGGAGTCCGAGCAATTCACCCCTCCACTTT. Translated, it gives CAWSPSNSPLHF. The chain is built from TRBV30 and TRBJ1-6; no clear D gene. The V gene lost 2 bases and the J gene lost 7 bases, with 6 bases spanning the gap. The CDR3 is 12 amino acids. Germline-derived CDR1 and CDR2 are GTSNPN and SVGIG (reference sequence).

The rearrangement links TRBV25-1 to TRBJ1-1; D not certain. Trimming took off 2 bases at V and 6 bases at J, with 10 bases between the two ends. The CDR3 length is 13 residues. Germline V CDR1 and CDR2: MGHDK, SYGVNS. The CDR3 loop reads CASSEARSPEAFF. Here the CDR3 DNA reads TGTGCCAGCAGTGAAGCCCGGTCCCCTGAAGCTTTCTTT.

The chain carries TRBV2 and TRBJ2-1; maybe TRBD2 (7 bases). The ends were cut back, 4 bases at V and 7 bases at J, with 14 bases in the middle. Germline V gene sequence: CDR1 SNHLY, CDR2 FYNNEI. This CDR3 has 14 residues. DNA for the CDR3: TGTGCCAGCAGTGCGAGGGGGGGCCTAAATGAGCAGTTCTTC. Translation: CASSARGGLNEQFF.

This chain connects TRBV7-2 to TRBJ1-5; no clear D. Trimming removed 7 bases at V and 4 bases at J, with 14 bases between. This CDR3 region has 14 residues. CDR1 is SGHTA, CDR2 FQGNSA, per germline. For the CDR3, the DNA is TGTGCCAGCACCAACGGGAAGGCGAATCAGCCCCAGCATTTT. Protein product: CASTNGKANQPQHF.

V and J are TRBV5-6 and TRBJ2-7; tentatively, D is TRBD1 (5 bases). The CDR3 spans 13 residues. Per germline, CDR1 SGHDT and CDR2 YYEEEE. V lost 2 bases and J lost 2, with 8 bases in between. The CDR3 spells CASSLQAPYEQYF. In DNA form, the CDR3 reads TGTGCCAGCAGCTTACAGGCCCCCTACGAGCAGTACTTC.

This clone was found a few times. V is TRBV2 and J is TRBJ1-6; a possible D gene is TRBD1 (5 bases). There are 13 residues in the CDR3. Germline V gene lookup returns CDR1 SNHLY and CDR2 FYNNEI. Trimming removed 10 bases at V and 6 bases at J, with 13 bases between. The CDR3 bases are TGTGCCATCCGAGGGGCCTCTAATTCACCCCTCCACTTT. This sequence encodes CAIRGASNSPLHF.

The V gene is TRBV29-1, the J gene TRBJ1-1; D not certain. V lost 4 bases to trimming and J lost 3 bases, with 6 bases between them. Germline values: CDR1 SQVTM, CDR2 ANQGSEA. This CDR3 is 11 amino acids long. Here the CDR3 reads CSVVKDTEAFF. The CDR3, as DNA: TGCAGCGTTGTTAAAGACACTGAAGCTTTCTTT.

The chain uses TRBV5-4 and TRBJ2-5, with D maybe TRBD1 (5 bases). The CDR3 runs to 14 residues. Germline assignment: CDR1 SGHNT and CDR2 YYREEE (reference sequence). V dropped 0 bases and J dropped 4 bases, with 10 bases sitting between them. CDR3 nucleotide sequence: TGTGCCAGCAGCTTGGTCAGGGTGGGAGAGACCCAGTACTTC. Its translation: CASSLVRVGETQYF.

V usage is TRBV2 and J usage is TRBJ1-6; 7 nucleotides agree with TRBD1. There are 14 residues in the CDR3. The J segment lost 7 bases and the V segment lost 7 bases, leaving 7 bases of the junction unmatched. Germline V gene data show CDR1 as SNHLY and CDR2 as FYNNEI. Written as DNA, the CDR3 is TGTGCCAGCATGTCTGAGGGGGCAAATTCACCCCTCCACTTT. Translation: CASMSEGANSPLHF.

The rearrangement joins TRBV7-3 to TRBJ2-2; TRBD2 matches at 7 bases. Trimming removed 2 bases from V and 5 bases from J; junction bases left unmatched: 2. Per germline, CDR1 SGHTA and CDR2 FQGTGA. The CDR3 spans 14 residues. CDR3 DNA sequence: TGTGCCAGCAGCTTAGCGGGGGTGACCGGGGAGCTGTTTTTT. Translating gives CASSLAGVTGELFF.

This clone was seen more than once but under ten times. The genes are TRBV11-2 and TRBJ1-4; tentative D call: TRBD1 (5 bases). V lost 0 bases, J lost 14 bases, and 13 bases lay in between. Per the germline V gene, CDR1 is SGHAT and CDR2 is FQNNGV. CDR3 size: 13 residues. The CDR3 nucleotides read TGTGCCAGCAGCTTAGAGAGGGGCGGTGAGCTGTTTTTT. Translation gives CASSLERGGELFF. Full variable domain (outside the CDR3, taken from reference TRBV11-2 and TRBJ1-4): EAGVAQSPRYKIIEKRQSVAFWCNPISGHATLYWYQQILGQGPKLLIQFQNNGVVDDSQLPKDRFSAERLKGVDSTLKIQPAKLEDSAVYLCASSLERGGELFFGSGTQLSVL.

The genes are TRBV7-2 and TRBJ2-5; 10 bases are shared with TRBD2. The CDR3 length is 16 residues. Per the germline V gene, CDR1 is SGHTA and CDR2 is FQGNSA. Germline trimming cut 5 bases from V and 1 base from J; bases unmatched to any gene: 7. In DNA, the CDR3 is TGTGCCAGCAGCGTCTCGGGACTAGCGATCCAAGAGACCCAGTACTTC. The encoded protein is CASSVSGLAIQETQYF.

This rearrangement joins TRBV6-5 to TRBJ2-7, with 7 bases lining up with TRBD2. The CDR3 is made up of 14 amino acids. Germline V gene lookup returns CDR1 MNHEY and CDR2 SVGAGI. J gave up 0 bases and V 5 bases, and 4 bases lay outside the gene matches. The CDR3 spells CASSIPGGSYEQYF. CDR3 nucleotide sequence: TGTGCCAGCAGTATCCCGGGGGGCTCCTACGAGCAGTACTTC.

The rearrangement links TRBV28 to TRBJ1-2; possibly TRBD1 for D (5 bases). This CDR3 spans 13 amino acids. Trimming took 3 bases from V and 3 from J, leaving 8 bases between them. Germline loops: CDR1 MDHEN, CDR2 SYDVKM. The CDR3, as DNA: TGTGCCAGCAGTTTGCCAGGGTACTATGGCTACACCTTC. Protein product: CASSLPGYYGYTF.

This clone has more than one count but fewer than ten. CDR3: CATSDLRGTDTQYF. The CDR3 nucleotides read TGTGCCACCAGTGATTTGAGGGGCACAGATACGCAGTATTTT. J is TRBJ2-3 and V is TRBV24-1, with D unclear. Trimming removed 0 bases at V and 1 base at J, with 4 bases between. Germline CDR1 KGHDR, CDR2 SFDVKD. The CDR3 totals 14 residues.

The rearrangement uses TRBV7-7 and TRBJ2-7; 9 bases agree with TRBD1. Germline V CDR1 and CDR2: SSHAT, FNYEAQ (reference sequence). The CDR3 covers 18 residues. Trimming at V came to 2 bases and at J to 4 bases, leaving 15 bases not matched to a gene. The CDR3 region is CASSLPPLTGGKSYEQYF. In nucleotides, the CDR3 is TGTGCCAGCAGCTTACCGCCTTTAACAGGGGGCAAGTCATACGAGCAGTACTTC.

This chain uses TRBV30 with TRBJ1-1, with D perhaps TRBD1 (6 bases). The CDR3 has 14 amino acids. The germline V gene encodes CDR1 GTSNPN and CDR2 SVGIG (reference sequence). With 2 bases removed from V and 4 bases from J, the gap between germline ends came to 14 bases. The CDR3 nucleotides read TGTGCCTGGAGTTTGGGGGGGCAGGGCACTGAAGCTTTCTTT. This codes for CAWSLGGQGTEAFF.

This clone was found once. The genes are TRBV7-9 and TRBJ1-6; D unclear. Trimming took 1 base from V and 9 from J, leaving 10 bases between them. Germline CDR1 reads SEHNR; CDR2 reads FQNEAQ (reference sequence). The CDR3 spans 14 residues. CDR3 bases: TGTGCCAGCAGCTTAGACGCTACTAGTTCACCCCTCCACTTT. This gives the protein CASSLDATSSPLHF.

V is TRBV5-1 and J is TRBJ2-7, with D maybe TRBD1 (6 bases). CDR1 is SGHRS, CDR2 YFSETQ, per germline. Trimming cost V 0 bases and J 0 bases, with 13 bases left between them. This CDR3 comprises 16 residues. The CDR3 DNA follows: TGCGCCAGCAGCTTGGTCGGGACACCCAGCTCCTACGAGCAGTACTTC. This sequence encodes CASSLVGTPSSYEQYF.

V gene TRBV2 combines with J gene TRBJ1-1; no firm D call. Trimming removed 2 bases at V and 1 base at J, with 8 bases between. CDR1 is SNHLY and CDR2 is FYNNEI in the germline V gene. CDR3 size: 14 residues. CDR3 loop: CASSELTANTEAFF. The CDR3 DNA sequence: TGTGCCAGCAGTGAACTGACGGCGAACACTGAAGCTTTCTTT.